The 18 T cell receptor beta chains below all came from one sample that was sequenced in a study of T-cell reconstitution after alpha-beta-depleted transplantation in children. The library targeted TCRbeta and was prepared with unique molecular identifiers. TCRdb ran MiXCR on the PCR reads and lists one entry per CDR3 protein. Here the sample spans about a million distinct CDR3 sequences, around 30% being singletons. Material: PBMCs, mostly from graft donor cells, obtained 360 days after TCRalphabeta/CD19-depleted stem cell transplant. The receptors stem from a boy under two years old who had a stem cell transplant for SCID, so the T cells may come from the graft donor.

The chain combines TRBV25-1 with TRBJ1-1; D perhaps matches TRBD1 (5 bases). Trimming stripped 1 base from V and 6 bases from J, with 15 bases between. Germline values: CDR1 MGHDK, CDR2 SYGVNS. This CDR3 has 15 residues. The CDR3 bases are TGTGCCAGCAGTGAATCGGGGAAGGGGTTCCCTGAAGCTTTCTTT. Translating it yields CASSESGKGFPEAFF. Combining the CDR3 with reference TRBV25-1 and TRBJ1-1 gives the whole variable domain EADIYQTPRYLVIGTGKKITLECSQTMGHDKMYWYQQDPGMELHLIHYSYGVNSTEKGDLSSESTVSRIRTEHFPLTLESARPSHTSQYLCASSESGKGFPEAFFGQGTRLTVV.

V and J are TRBV7-2 and TRBJ2-6; tentatively, D is TRBD2 (6 bases). This CDR3 has 16 amino acids. Germline CDR1 and CDR2: SGHTA and FQGNSA. Trimming removed 3 bases at V and 0 bases at J, with 9 bases between. CDR3 protein: CASSFGTVSGANVLTF. CDR3 in DNA: TGTGCCAGCAGCTTTGGGACTGTCTCTGGGGCCAACGTCCTGACTTTC.

This chain's CDR3 is CASSLRGVAGELFF. Here the CDR3 DNA reads TGTGCCAGCAGTTTACGGGGTGTGGCCGGGGAGCTGTTTTTT. The chain combines TRBV12-3 or TRBV12-4 with TRBJ2-2; D is perhaps TRBD2 (5 bases). Trimming pared 2 bases from V and 6 bases from J, leaving 10 bases between. The CDR3 consists of 14 residues.

The V and J genes are TRBV5-6 and TRBJ2-7; 7 bases are shared with TRBD2. CDR1 SGHDT and CDR2 YYEEEE come from the germline V gene. V shed 4 bases, J shed 6 bases, and the junction held 7 bases outside the gene matches. This CDR3 is built from 13 residues. CDR3 sequence: CASSLGLVGEQYF. The CDR3 DNA is TGTGCCAGCAGCCTAGGACTAGTGGGCGAGCAGTACTTC.

The V call is TRBV7-6, the J call TRBJ1-1; TRBD1 matches at 7 bases. Germline-derived CDR1 and CDR2 are SGHVS and FNYEAQ. The CDR3 covers 16 residues. The J segment lost 1 base and the V segment lost 5 bases, leaving 10 bases of the junction unmatched. This chain's CDR3 is CASSPYRTGRNTEAFF. In DNA form, the CDR3 reads TGTGCCAGCAGCCCATACCGGACAGGCAGGAACACTGAAGCTTTCTTT. Drawing the rest from reference TRBV7-6 and TRBJ1-1, the complete variable domain is GAGVSQSPRYKVTKRGQDVALRCDPISGHVSLYWYRQALGQGPEFLTYFNYEAQQDKSGLPNDRFSAERPEGSISTLTIQRTEQRDSAMYRCASSPYRTGRNTEAFFGQGTRLTVV.

The chain joins TRBV20-1 to TRBJ1-4; the D is unclear. The CDR3 extends over 13 amino acids. Germline CDR1 DFQATT, CDR2 SNEGSKA (reference sequence). The ends were cut back, 2 bases at V and 4 bases at J, with 8 bases in the middle. The CDR3 sequence: CSARLLINEKLFF. For the CDR3, the DNA is TGCAGTGCTAGACTACTGATTAATGAAAAACTGTTTTTT.

This clonotype has ten or more counts. V usage is TRBV6-1 and J usage is TRBJ2-7; D remains unclear. Germline values: CDR1 MNHNS, CDR2 SASEGT. The CDR3 loop spans 13 amino acids. V lost 6 bases and J lost 1, with 10 bases in between. CDR3 region: CASSRTPSYEQYF. CDR3 sequence (DNA): TGTGCCAGCAGCCGTACTCCTTCCTACGAGCAGTACTTC.

The rearrangement links TRBV10-2 to TRBJ1-1; weak D call: TRBD1 (5 bases). CDR1 WSHSY and CDR2 SAAADI come from the germline V gene. CDR3 length: 13 amino acids. V lost 5 bases and J 6 bases, leaving 13 bases between the germline ends. The CDR3 is CASSSQGGPEAFF. The CDR3 DNA reads TGCGCCAGCAGTTCCCAGGGTGGCCCTGAAGCTTTCTTT.

The J gene is TRBJ2-5, the V gene TRBV15; D might be TRBD2 (7 bases). The germline V gene encodes CDR1 LNHNV and CDR2 YYDKDF (reference sequence). The V end lost 2 bases, the J end lost 1 base, and 17 bases lay between the germline ends. The CDR3 runs 17 residues. The DNA for the CDR3 is TGTGCCACCAGCAGACCTAGGGGGGGCCTTGCCCAAGAGACCCAGTACTTC. Encoded protein: CATSRPRGGLAQETQYF.

This clonotype occurred many times. The J gene is TRBJ2-3, the V gene TRBV25-1; the match to TRBD2 covers 14 bases. The CDR3 has 15 amino acids. Per germline, CDR1 MGHDK and CDR2 SYGVNS. The V and J ends lost 8 bases and 1 base, in that order; junction bases with no gene match: 2. The CDR3 here is CASGGLAGGTDTQYF. CDR3 DNA: TGTGCCAGCGGGGGACTAGCGGGGGGCACAGATACGCAGTATTTT.

The chain links TRBV7-3 to TRBJ2-2; no clear D. CDR1 and CDR2 from the germline V gene are SGHTA and FQGTGA. This CDR3 is built from 15 residues. Trimming cost V 0 bases and J 5 bases, with 10 bases left between them. CDR3 amino acids: CASSLTRSETGELFF. The CDR3 DNA follows: TGTGCCAGCAGCTTAACGCGGTCGGAGACCGGGGAGCTGTTTTTT. Variable domain in full (rest from reference TRBV7-3 and TRBJ2-2): GAGVSQTPSNKVTEKGKYVELRCDPISGHTALYWYRQSLGQGPEFLIYFQGTGAADDSGLPNDRFFAVRPEGSVSTLKIQRTERGDSAVYLCASSLTRSETGELFFGEGSRLTVL.

The chain links TRBV11-2 to TRBJ2-3; a weak D match, TRBD1 (7 bases). The CDR3 runs 14 residues. The germline V and J ends were trimmed by 6 bases and 11 bases, with 21 bases remaining between them. Germline CDR1 is SGHAT and CDR2 is FQNNGV. DNA for the CDR3: TGTGCCAGCAGTCTGACTAGGGGGACAGAGGGGCAGTATTTT. Translated, it gives CASSLTRGTEGQYF.

This chain connects TRBV18 to TRBJ1-1; 8 positions match TRBD1. V lost 4 bases, J lost 1 base, and 8 bases stayed unmatched. CDR3 length: 16 residues. Germline V gives CDR1 KGHSH, CDR2 LQKENI. The CDR3 DNA reads as TGTGCCAGCTCACGTGACAGGGGTCCTCGGAACACTGAAGCTTTCTTT. Residues: CASSRDRGPRNTEAFF. Supplemented by reference TRBV18 and TRBJ1-1, the full variable domain reads NAGVMQNPRHLVRRRGQEARLRCSPMKGHSHVYWYRQLPEEGLKFMVYLQKENIIDESGMPKERFSAEFPKEGPSILRIQQVVRGDSAAYFCASSRDRGPRNTEAFFGQGTRLTVV.

Only a few counts were recorded for this clonotype. The chain joins TRBV6-5 to TRBJ2-1, with 15 bases lining up with TRBD2. This CDR3 spans 17 amino acids. In germline, CDR1 is MNHEY, CDR2 SVGAGI. J lost 2 bases, V lost 4 bases, and 3 bases had no gene match. The CDR3 nucleotides are TGTGCCAGCAGTTCGGGACTAGCGGGGGGTACCTACAATGAGCAGTTCTTC. Its translation is CASSSGLAGGTYNEQFF.

This clonotype was found many times. V gene TRBV7-8 combines with J gene TRBJ2-1, with D maybe TRBD2 (5 bases). Germline V gene sequence: CDR1 SGHVS, CDR2 FQNEAQ. V lost 3 bases and J lost 7, with 10 bases in between. This CDR3 region has 13 residues. The CDR3 coding sequence is TGTGCCAGCAGCTTGGGAGAGTCGAATGAGCAGTTCTTC. Translated: CASSLGESNEQFF. Full variable domain (outside the CDR3, taken from reference TRBV7-8 and TRBJ2-1): GAGVSQSPRYKVAKRGQDVALRCDPISGHVSLFWYQQALGQGPEFLTYFQNEAQLDKSGLPSDRFFAERPEGSVSTLKIQRTQQEDSAVYLCASSLGESNEQFFGPGTRLTVL.

The chain joins TRBV2 to TRBJ2-7, with D perhaps assigned TRBD1 or TRBD2 (7 bases each). This CDR3 has 13 residues. Trimming stripped 3 bases from V and 7 bases from J, with 13 bases between. Germline V gene lookup returns CDR1 SNHLY and CDR2 FYNNEI. CDR3 sequence: CASSDQGGDEQYF. In DNA form, the CDR3 reads TGTGCCAGCAGTGATCAGGGGGGGGATGAGCAGTACTTC.

This clonotype was recorded a few times. The chain carries TRBV9 and TRBJ2-7; the match to TRBD1 covers 8 bases. CDR1 and CDR2 from the germline V gene are SGDLS and YYNGEE. The CDR3 spans 15 residues. V was pared by 5 bases and J by 2 bases, with 9 bases of the junction left unmatched. The CDR3 DNA reads as TGTGCCAGCAGTAGGAGCCAGGGGGCTGCCTACGAGCAGTACTTC. This encodes CASSRSQGAAYEQYF.

This chain uses TRBV10-3 with TRBJ1-6, with a weak D call TRBD1 (6 bases). There are 13 residues in the CDR3. Trimming removed 6 bases from V and 13 bases from J, with 16 bases in between. In germline, CDR1 is ENHRY, CDR2 SYGVKD. CDR3 sequence reads: CAISDNRDNPLHF. DNA for the CDR3: TGTGCCATCAGCGACAACAGGGATAATCCCCTCCACTTT.